Shown below are 20 T cell receptor beta chains from a single sample sequenced in a study of CD8 T cells in Susac syndrome. After extraction with the RNeasy kit, roughly 0.45 to 1 ug of the RNA was reverse transcribed using random hexamers. A single record per CDR3 protein comes from TCRdb applying MiXCR to the immunoSEQ multiplex PCR reads. Of approximately 25,000 distinct CDR3 sequences detected, 85% to 95% appear once; the ten largest clones hold approximately 0.62%. The sample consisted of CD8+ T cells from PBMCs. These TCRs come from a human donor with Susac syndrome.

V and J are TRBV3-1 and TRBJ2-3; D might be TRBD2 (5 bases). Germline values: CDR1 LGHDT, CDR2 YNNKEL (reference sequence). This CDR3 spans 17 amino acids. Trimming took off 4 bases at V and 2 bases at J, with 19 bases between the two ends. This chain's CDR3 is CASSPAPVEGNTDTQYF. The CDR3 bases are TGTGCCAGCAGCCCGGCGCCCGTCGAGGGTAACACAGATACGCAGTATTTT.

This clonotype occurred a few times. The chain carries TRBV3-1 and TRBJ2-5, with 11 bases fitting TRBD1. This CDR3 has 16 amino acids. Germline loops: CDR1 LGHDT, CDR2 YNNKEL (reference sequence). Trimming removed 3 bases from V and 13 bases from J; junction bases left unmatched: 16. The DNA for the CDR3 is TGTGCCAGCAGCCATGACACGGGACAGGGGGTCGACAGTCGGTACTTC. Protein sequence: CASSHDTGQGVDSRYF.

The V call is TRBV30, the J call TRBJ1-1; the D is unclear. Per germline, CDR1 GTSNPN and CDR2 SVGIG (reference sequence). Trimming removed 4 bases at V and 1 base at J, with 7 bases between. This CDR3 region has 12 residues. CDR3 in amino acids: CAWNSRNTEAFF. In nucleotides, the CDR3 is TGTGCCTGGAATAGCCGGAACACTGAAGCTTTCTTT.

The rearrangement uses TRBV6-2 or TRBV6-3 and TRBJ2-3; TRBD2 matches 7 bases. CDR1 MNHEY and CDR2 SVGEGT come from the germline V gene. The CDR3 is 14 residues long. Trimming at V came to 0 bases and at J to 6 bases, leaving 3 bases not matched to a gene. Written as DNA, the CDR3 is TGTGCCAGCAGTTACTCGATGGGGGGGGATACGCAGTATTTT. It yields the protein CASSYSMGGDTQYF.

This CDR3 reads CASSYPVGDDQPQHF. In DNA, the CDR3 is TGTGCCAGCAGTTACCCAGTTGGGGATGATCAGCCCCAGCATTTT. The chain recombines TRBV6-2 or TRBV6-3 with TRBJ1-5, with no clear D. The CDR3 totals 15 residues. Germline V gene lookup returns CDR1 MNHEY and CDR2 SVGEGT. V lost 2 bases and J lost 5, with 13 bases in between.

V and J are TRBV3-1 and TRBJ1-1; 9 nucleotides align to TRBD1. Germline values: CDR1 LGHDT, CDR2 YNNKEL (reference sequence). V lost 5 bases to trimming and J lost 2 bases; unmatched junction nucleotides: 6. The CDR3 runs 15 residues. CDR3 amino acids: CASSSRDRDNTEAFF. The DNA for the CDR3 is TGTGCCAGCAGCTCCCGGGACAGGGATAACACTGAAGCTTTCTTT.

V gene TRBV7-2 combines with J gene TRBJ2-6; TRBD1 aligns across 11 bases. This CDR3 has 17 residues. Trimming cost V 4 bases and J 3 bases; bases outside gene matches: 5. In germline, CDR1 is SGHTA, CDR2 FQGNSA. As DNA, the CDR3 is TGTGCCAGCAGCTCGAGGACAGGGGGCTATGGGGCCAACGTCCTGACTTTC. It yields the protein CASSSRTGGYGANVLTF.

The V and J genes are TRBV5-1 and TRBJ2-3, with D perhaps matching TRBD2 (5 bases). This CDR3 contains 16 residues. The V end was cut by 5 bases, the J end by 1 base, with 17 bases between. Looked up from germline, CDR1 is SGHRS and CDR2 is YFSETQ. Here the CDR3 reads CASRSLGGSGTDTQYF. CDR3 in DNA: TGCGCCAGCAGGAGCCTTGGAGGTAGCGGCACAGATACGCAGTATTTT.

The chain couples TRBV7-9 to TRBJ2-3; a weak D match, TRBD1 (6 bases). Germline V gene data show CDR1 as SEHNR and CDR2 as FQNEAQ (reference sequence). Between the trimmed V and J ends, which lost 5 bases and 6 bases, there was a span of 15 bases. The CDR3 runs 14 residues. The CDR3 is CASSTGTRGDTQYF. The CDR3 DNA is TGTGCCAGCAGCACAGGGACACGAGGGGATACGCAGTATTTT.

The chain employs TRBV7-9 and TRBJ1-5, with 7 bases lining up with TRBD1. The CDR3 is 16 residues long. The trim removed 2 bases at V and 0 bases at J, leaving 4 bases unmatched. Germline V gene sequence: CDR1 SEHNR, CDR2 FQNEAQ (reference sequence). CDR3 nucleotides: TGTGCCAGCAGCTTATCCGGGGACAGTAGCAATCAGCCCCAGCATTTT. The encoded protein is CASSLSGDSSNQPQHF.

The V and J genes are TRBV23-1 and TRBJ2-7; D is uncertain. TRBV23-1 is classed as an ORF, of uncertain function. V shed 0 bases and J shed 6 bases, with 12 bases lying between them. The CDR3 totals 14 residues. DNA for the CDR3: TGCGCCAGCAGTCAATCGGAGTCGGGTGGCGAGCAGTACTTC. This translates into CASSQSESGGEQYF.

This chain connects TRBV7-8 to TRBJ1-1, with a tentative D call TRBD1 (5 bases). Germline loops: CDR1 SGHVS, CDR2 FQNEAQ. The V and J ends lost 8 bases and 3 bases respectively, with 10 bases between them. CDR3 length equals 12 residues. CDR3 loop: CASVDRDTEAFF. CDR3 bases: TGTGCCAGCGTTGACAGAGACACTGAAGCTTTCTTT.

This clonotype was seen once. One end of the junction fails to match germline, which may point to a read error. The gene calls are TRBV2 and TRBJ1-1; D is perhaps TRBD1 (5 bases). The CDR3 runs to 13 residues. Germline V gene lookup returns CDR1 SNHLY and CDR2 FYNNEI. The CDR3 reads CVSRFGGNTEAFF. The CDR3 DNA is TGTGTCAGCAGATTCGGGGGGAACACTGAAGCTTTCTTT. Variable domain in full (rest from reference TRBV2 and TRBJ1-1): EPEVTQTPSHQVTQMGQEVILRCVPISNHLYFYWYRQILGQKVEFLVSFYNNEISEKSEIFDDQFSVERPDGSNFTLKIRSTKLEDSAMYFCVSRFGGNTEAFFGQGTRLTVV.

The rearrangement links TRBV24-1 to TRBJ1-5; tentative D call: TRBD1 (5 bases). The ends were cut back, 7 bases at V and 2 bases at J, with 14 bases in the middle. The CDR3 is 15 residues long. The germline V gene has CDR1 KGHDR and CDR2 SFDVKD. CDR3 region: CATSDPGTGNQPQHF. DNA for the CDR3: TGTGCCACCAGCGACCCCGGGACCGGCAATCAGCCCCAGCATTTT.

This chain links TRBV20-1 with TRBJ2-3; D call uncertain. Trimming stripped 6 bases from V and 2 bases from J, with 21 bases between. Germline V gives CDR1 DFQATT, CDR2 SNEGSKA (reference sequence). The CDR3 consists of 16 residues. The CDR3 nucleotides are TGCAGTGCCCCACCGGTGCAAGTCTCTTTCACAGATACGCAGTATTTT. Protein: CSAPPVQVSFTDTQYF.

This chain links TRBV20-1 with TRBJ2-4; no firm D call. This CDR3 spans 10 amino acids. Germline assignment: CDR1 DFQATT and CDR2 SNEGSKA (reference sequence). Trimming took 4 bases from V and 4 from J, leaving 2 bases between them. The CDR3 sequence is CSATKNIQYF. CDR3 nucleotides: TGCAGTGCTACTAAAAACATTCAGTACTTC.

The chain combines TRBV19 with TRBJ1-5, with D possibly matching TRBD1 (5 bases). The CDR3 has 16 residues. V shed 1 base and J shed 0 bases, with 10 bases lying between them. The germline V gene encodes CDR1 LNHDA and CDR2 SQIVND (reference sequence). The DNA for the CDR3 is TGTGCCAGTAGTATAGGGCCAGGGTATAGCAATCAGCCCCAGCATTTT. Its protein product is CASSIGPGYSNQPQHF.

The genes are TRBV19 and TRBJ1-5; no clear D gene. Per the germline V gene, CDR1 is LNHDA and CDR2 is SQIVND (reference sequence). This CDR3 spans 15 amino acids. Trimming stripped 9 bases from V and 0 bases from J, with 15 bases between. The CDR3 is CASSATGYSNQPQHF. As DNA, the CDR3 is TGTGCCAGCTCGGCCACGGGTTATAGCAATCAGCCCCAGCATTTT.

The chain joins TRBV5-6 to TRBJ1-2; no reliable D call. The CDR3 runs to 10 residues. V was trimmed by 7 bases and J by 5 bases, leaving 6 bases between them. The germline CDR1 and CDR2 sequences are SGHDT and YYEEEE. The CDR3: CASGKYGYTF. In DNA form, the CDR3 reads TGTGCCAGCGGGAAATATGGCTACACCTTC.

This chain uses TRBV19 with TRBJ2-2; TRBD2 aligns across 9 bases. J was trimmed by 4 bases and V by 7 bases; bases with no gene match: 10. Germline CDR1 and CDR2: LNHDA and SQIVND (reference sequence). The CDR3 runs 16 residues. The CDR3, as DNA: TGTGCCAGTACGGGCGGGGGGGCCTTCGGCACCGGGGAGCTGTTTTTT. Translation: CASTGGGAFGTGELFF.